This passage covers 13 T cell receptor beta chains from one sample sequenced in a study of T cells in Graves' hyperthyroidism and ophthalmopathy. Amplified regions were TCR beta CDR3 sequences from RNA transcripts. First-round RT-PCR of the TCR CDR3 relied on the HTBI primer set. TCRdb processed the multiplex PCR reads anew with MiXCR; each CDR3 protein has one entry. The repertoire has fewer than 350,000 distinct CDR3 sequences, around a fifth of them found once; the top ten carry over 40%. Specimen: blood. These receptors were taken from a woman aged 50 to 65 with Graves' hyperthyroidism.

This clonotype occurred a few times. CDR3 in DNA: TGTGCCAGCAGCCAGACTAGCGGCACAGATACGCAGTATTTT. It encodes CASSQTSGTDTQYF. The V call is TRBV7-2, the J call TRBJ2-3; 8 bases line up with TRBD2. Germline lookup yields CDR1 SGHTA and CDR2 FQGNSA. V gave up 5 bases and J gave up 1 base; unmatched junction bases: 2. The CDR3 contains 14 residues.

This clonotype was recorded many times. The chain couples TRBV20-1 to TRBJ2-5, with D perhaps matching TRBD1 (6 bases). Germline loops: CDR1 DFQATT, CDR2 SNEGSKA (reference sequence). V gave up 6 bases and J gave up 0 bases, with 8 bases separating them. The CDR3 contains 12 residues. Here the CDR3 reads CSAQGYQETQYF. CDR3 bases: TGCAGTGCCCAGGGGTACCAAGAGACCCAGTACTTC.

This clonotype was seen many times. The V and J genes are TRBV28 and TRBJ1-4; unclear D gene. Trimming took off 5 bases at V and 4 bases at J, with 17 bases between the two ends. Germline assignment: CDR1 MDHEN and CDR2 SYDVKM. The CDR3 has 16 residues. For the CDR3, the DNA is TGTGCCAGCAGTGTTCCTTTACCGGGAGATAATGAAAAACTGTTTTTT. Translating gives CASSVPLPGDNEKLFF.

Of note for this clonotype: With a much larger clone just one base away, this may be a read error. The chain couples TRBV20-1 to TRBJ1-2, with 9 bases aligning to TRBD1. The CDR3 totals 15 residues. Germline CDR1 reads DFQATT; CDR2 reads SNEGSKA (reference sequence). CDR3 amino acids: CSARGGDRDNYGYAF. In nucleotides, the CDR3 is TGCAGTGCCAGAGGCGGGGACAGGGATAACTATGGCTACGCCTTC.

This clonotype was detected many times. The chain is built from TRBV2 and TRBJ2-3; possible D gene TRBD1, 5 bases. The CDR3 spans 13 residues. From germline, CDR1 is SNHLY and CDR2 FYNNEI. The V end was cut by 8 bases, the J end by 1 base, with 10 bases between. The CDR3 DNA reads as TGTGCCAGCCACAGGAGAGGCACAGATACGCAGTATTTT. It codes for CASHRRGTDTQYF.

This rearrangement joins TRBV6-1 to TRBJ1-2, with TRBD1 as a possible D gene (5 bases). Germline CDR1 reads MNHNS; CDR2 reads SASEGT. This CDR3 has 13 residues. V was shortened by 11 bases and J by 3 bases, with 16 bases between the two germline ends. The CDR3 DNA follows: TGTGCCGGTTCTCCGGGACCGTACTATGGCTACACCTTC. Residues: CAGSPGPYYGYTF.

This chain joins TRBV19 and TRBJ1-5, with TRBD1 matching 10 bases. Trimming cost V 4 bases and J 7 bases; bases outside gene matches: 7. CDR3 length equals 15 residues. Germline CDR1 reads LNHDA; CDR2 reads SQIVND (reference sequence). CDR3 sequence (DNA): TGTGCCAGTAGTAGGGGACAGGGGAGGTTGCAGCCCCAGCATTTT. Its translation is CASSRGQGRLQPQHF.

This clonotype was seen many times. V gene TRBV2 combines with J gene TRBJ1-2; TRBD1 matches 8 bases. The germline V gene encodes CDR1 SNHLY and CDR2 FYNNEI. The CDR3 totals 13 residues. J lost 8 bases, V lost 3 bases, and 5 bases had no gene match. CDR3 residues: CASSEGDRWGYTF. For the CDR3, the DNA is TGTGCCAGCAGTGAGGGGGACAGGTGGGGCTACACCTTC.

A single count supports this clonotype. This clone may be a read error of a much larger clone one base away. This chain uses TRBV12-3 or TRBV12-4 with TRBJ1-2; TRBD1 agrees at 8 bases. The CDR3 totals 15 residues. The ends lost 3 bases at V and 4 bases at J; junction bases unmatched: 7. The CDR3 reads CASSLKIRGPYGYTF. CDR3 in DNA: TGTGCCAGCAGTTTGAAGATCAGGGGGCCCTATGGCTACACCTTC.

This clonotype appeared many times. The V call is TRBV7-3, the J call TRBJ2-3; D unclear. The germline V gene has CDR1 SGHTA and CDR2 FQGTGA. This CDR3 spans 17 amino acids. Trimming shortened V by 1 base and J by 1 base, and 15 bases separated the two germline ends. In DNA, the CDR3 is TGTGCCAGCAGCTTAAACCCCGGGCTAGTGGGCACAGATACGCAGTATTTT. The encoded protein is CASSLNPGLVGTDTQYF.

Regarding this clonotype: A single base separates this from a much larger clone, so it may be a read error. The conserved closing phenylalanine or tryptophan is absent in this CDR3, likely reflecting a read error. This chain links TRBV5-1 with TRBJ1-2, with TRBD1 as a possible D gene (6 bases). The CDR3 length is 14 residues. V lost 4 bases to trimming and J lost 1 base, with 11 bases between them. Germline assignment: CDR1 SGHRS and CDR2 YFSETQ. The CDR3 sequence: CASSVTGFNYGYTL. The CDR3 bases are TGCGCCAGCAGCGTTACAGGGTTTAACTATGGCTACACCCTC.

V and J are TRBV18 and TRBJ2-7, with 10 positions matching TRBD2. Germline assignment: CDR1 KGHSH and CDR2 LQKENI. With V trimmed by 3 bases and J by 1 base, 9 bases remained unmatched. The CDR3 runs 17 residues. The CDR3 bases are TGTGCCAGCTCACCCGGCCTAGCGGGAGTCTCGTCCTACGAGCAGTACTTC. Translation: CASSPGLAGVSSYEQYF. The variable domain in full, with the rest retrieved from reference TRBV18 and TRBJ2-7, is NAGVMQNPRHLVRRRGQEARLRCSPMKGHSHVYWYRQLPEEGLKFMVYLQKENIIDESGMPKERFSAEFPKEGPSILRIQQVVRGDSAAYFCASSPGLAGVSSYEQYFGPGTRLTVT.

The table lists this clonotype with many counts. V usage is TRBV13 and J usage is TRBJ2-5, with TRBD2 matching 10 bases. Per germline, CDR1 PRHDT and CDR2 FYEKMQ (reference sequence). The CDR3 sequence is 16 residues long. V dropped 5 bases and J dropped 1; count of bases not matched to a gene: 7. CDR3 in DNA: TGTGCCAGCAGCCCAAGGACTAGCGGAAGCCAAGAGACCCAGTACTTC. Translated, it gives CASSPRTSGSQETQYF.